The 20 T cell receptor beta chains reported below all come from one sample, sequenced in a study of memory CD8 T cells in hepatitis C reinfection. As for time point: peak reinfection, 3 to 8 weeks after reinfection detection. No in vitro expansion preceded TCR sequencing of the sorted cells. Sequencing was performed with immunoSEQ multiplex PCR; in TCRdb, only in-frame clones are kept and a portion is missing. Among over 35,000 clones listed, more than 75% were seen once. Sequencing was performed on naive CD8+ T cells sorted from blood. Source of these receptors: a man aged 18 to 29 with hepatitis C virus infection.

The rearrangement links TRBV12-5 to TRBJ2-3; D possibly corresponds to TRBD2 (5 bases). Germline lookup yields CDR1 LGHNT and CDR2 FRNRAP. V lost 0 bases and J lost 5, with 12 bases in between. The length of the CDR3 is 15 residues. CDR3 in amino acids: CASGLVGKPRDTQYF. The CDR3 DNA sequence: TGTGCTAGTGGTTTGGTCGGGAAGCCCCGAGATACGCAGTATTTT.

The chain's CDR3 is CASSLTTGTEAFF. CDR3 sequence (DNA): TGTGCCAGCAGCCTCACGACGGGAACTGAAGCTTTCTTT. V gene TRBV7-9 combines with J gene TRBJ1-1; no clear D. Trimming pared 5 bases from V and 5 bases from J, leaving 12 bases between. Per the germline V gene, CDR1 is SEHNR and CDR2 is FQNEAQ (reference sequence). CDR3 size: 13 residues.

The genes are TRBV5-4 and TRBJ2-4, with 8 positions matching TRBD1. Germline CDR1 SGHNT, CDR2 YYREEE (reference sequence). Trimming took 4 bases from V and 5 from J; bases not matched to a gene: 5. The CDR3 totals 14 residues. The chain's CDR3 is CASSDGQGQNIQYF. Here the CDR3 DNA reads TGTGCCAGCAGCGACGGACAGGGCCAAAACATTCAGTACTTC.

This chain links TRBV7-2 with TRBJ1-1; D remains ambiguous. CDR1 and CDR2 from the germline V gene are SGHTA and FQGNSA. The CDR3 length is 13 residues. V gave up 2 bases and J gave up 1 base, with 5 bases separating them. CDR3 coding DNA: TGTGCCAGCAGCTTAAACACGAACACTGAAGCTTTCTTT. It yields the protein CASSLNTNTEAFF.

The chain links TRBV6-5 to TRBJ2-5; 7 nucleotides agree with TRBD2. The germline gives CDR1 MNHEY, CDR2 SVGAGI. After removal of 8 bases from V and 8 bases from J, the junction contained 8 bases not matched to a gene. The CDR3 loop spans 12 amino acids. CDR3 coding DNA: TGTGCCAGCTCTTCGGGAGGTCGAACCCAGTACTTC. Its protein is CASSSGGRTQYF.

V is TRBV11-2 and J is TRBJ2-3, with 9 bases aligning to TRBD2. V dropped 5 bases and J dropped 4; count of bases not matched to a gene: 13. The V gene's germline CDR1 is SGHAT and CDR2 FQNNGV. This CDR3 region has 17 residues. This CDR3 reads CASSPGDSGGRADTQYF. The CDR3, as DNA: TGTGCCAGCAGCCCGGGGGATAGCGGGGGCCGCGCAGATACGCAGTATTTT.

This chain joins TRBV5-1 and TRBJ1-5, with D perhaps matching TRBD1 (6 bases). Trimming shortened V by 0 bases and J by 7 bases, and 17 bases separated the two germline ends. The germline V gene encodes CDR1 SGHRS and CDR2 YFSETQ. The CDR3 extends over 16 amino acids. CDR3 loop: CASSLAGAGEGQPQHF. Written as DNA, the CDR3 is TGCGCCAGCAGCTTGGCCGGGGCAGGGGAGGGCCAGCCCCAGCATTTT. The full variable domain, rest sourced from reference TRBV5-1 and TRBJ1-5, is KAGVTQTPRYLIKTRGQQVTLSCSPISGHRSVSWYQQTPGQGLQFLFEYFSETQRNKGNFPGRFSGRQFSNSRSEMNVSTLELGDSALYLCASSLAGAGEGQPQHFGDGTRLSIL.

V is TRBV5-6 and J is TRBJ2-3; 8 positions agree with TRBD2. CDR1 and CDR2 from the germline V gene are SGHDT and YYEEEE. The CDR3 spans 15 residues. The trim removed 3 bases at V and 4 bases at J, leaving 7 bases unmatched. As DNA, the CDR3 is TGTGCCAGCAGCTCCGGGGGGGGTTGGTCAGATACGCAGTATTTT. Its protein product is CASSSGGGWSDTQYF.

This chain uses TRBV11-2 with TRBJ1-1; D may be TRBD1 (5 bases). CDR1 is SGHAT and CDR2 is FQNNGV in the germline V gene. The length of the CDR3 is 14 residues. Deletions cut 5 bases from V and 1 base from J, with 11 bases between. The CDR3 spells CASSANDRNTEAFF. The CDR3 nucleotides are TGTGCCAGCAGCGCTAACGACAGGAACACTGAAGCTTTCTTT.

This chain connects TRBV12-5 to TRBJ2-2, with 7 bases fitting TRBD1. V dropped 0 bases and J dropped 7; count of bases not matched to a gene: 8. Germline CDR1 reads LGHNT; CDR2 reads FRNRAP. This CDR3 has 16 amino acids. The CDR3 here is CASGLVQTGKGGELFF. The CDR3 nucleotides read TGTGCTAGTGGTTTGGTACAGACAGGGAAGGGCGGGGAGCTGTTTTTT.

As for this clone: The junction and the germline gene differ at one end; a read error may be behind it. The V and J genes are TRBV7-7 and TRBJ2-5, with 12 nucleotides matching TRBD2. The tail of the sequence fits TRBJ2-7 better, so the J call may be wrong. The CDR3 totals 15 residues. Germline assignment: CDR1 SSHAT and CDR2 FNYEAQ (reference sequence). The CDR3 region has the DNA TGTGCTAGCAGCCTACTAGCGGGAGGAGCCTACGAGCAGTACTTC. Protein sequence: CASSLLAGGAYEQYF.

This clone turned up a few times. The rearrangement joins TRBV4-3 to TRBJ1-6; a weak D match, TRBD1 (5 bases). The CDR3 is 17 amino acids. Trimming shortened V by 1 base and J by 0 bases, and 10 bases separated the two germline ends. The germline V gene encodes CDR1 LGHNA and CDR2 YSLEER. CDR3 DNA: TGCGCCAGCAGCCAAGTGGGAGGGACCTCCTATAATTCACCCCTCCACTTT. Protein product: CASSQVGGTSYNSPLHF.

The V call is TRBV9, the J call TRBJ2-7; the D gene is possibly TRBD2 (6 bases). Germline CDR1 is SGDLS and CDR2 is YYNGEE. V lost 0 bases and J 0 bases, leaving 19 bases between the germline ends. This CDR3 comprises 18 residues. CDR3 residues: CASSVGIAGSLLSYEQYF. The CDR3 DNA sequence: TGTGCCAGCAGCGTAGGGATCGCGGGAAGCCTACTCTCCTACGAGCAGTACTTC.

Comment on this clone: Relative to the germline gene, one junction end is altered; a read error may explain this. This chain connects TRBV5-1 to TRBJ2-1; TRBD2 agrees at 7 bases. The CDR3 sequence is 15 residues long. CDR1 is SGHRS and CDR2 is YFSETQ in the germline V gene. CDR3 bases: TGCGCCAGCAGCAAGACTGGGGGGGACTACAATGAGCAGCTCTTC. Translated, it gives CASSKTGGDYNEQLF.

In nucleotides, the CDR3 is TGCGCCAGCACCTTAGACAGGGGCGAAAAACTGTTTTTT. Residues: CASTLDRGEKLFF. V and J are TRBV10-2 and TRBJ1-4; 8 positions match TRBD1. The CDR3 extends over 13 amino acids. With V trimmed by 7 bases and J by 8 bases, 6 bases remained unmatched. Germline CDR1 is WSHSY and CDR2 is SAAADI.

The genes are TRBV5-4 and TRBJ1-2; 8 bases line up with TRBD1. V lost 5 bases, J lost 1 base, and 4 bases stayed unmatched. Germline assignment: CDR1 SGHNT and CDR2 YYREEE (reference sequence). The CDR3 has 14 amino acids. CDR3 DNA: TGTGCCAGCAGTGGGACAGGTTATAACTATGGCTACACCTTC. Its translation is CASSGTGYNYGYTF.

The rearrangement uses TRBV7-2 and TRBJ2-1, with D unclear. The CDR3 spans 12 residues. The V and J ends lost 5 bases and 6 bases respectively, with 8 bases between them. Germline assignment: CDR1 SGHTA and CDR2 FQGNSA. In DNA form, the CDR3 reads TGTGCCAGCAGCCCCCAAATCAATGAGCAGTTCTTC. This gives the protein CASSPQINEQFF.

The chain recombines TRBV4-1 with TRBJ2-6; D is perhaps TRBD1 (5 bases). The germline V and J ends were trimmed by 1 base and 0 bases, with 19 bases remaining between them. Germline lookup yields CDR1 MGHRA and CDR2 YSYEKL. The CDR3 length is 20 residues. The CDR3 nucleotides are TGCGCCAGCAGCCAAGCTAACGCAGGGCTCTCTATCTCTGGGGCCAACGTCCTGACTTTC. The encoded protein is CASSQANAGLSISGANVLTF.

V gene TRBV5-4 combines with J gene TRBJ1-4; no firm D call. The CDR3 runs 13 residues. V was pared by 0 bases and J by 8 bases, with 8 bases between. Germline V lookup: CDR1 SGHNT, CDR2 YYREEE (reference sequence). CDR3 nucleotide sequence: TGTGCCAGCAGCTTGGGCGGGAGCGAAAAACTGTTTTTT. Its protein product is CASSLGGSEKLFF.

The chain has TRBV27 and TRBJ1-1; perhaps TRBD1 as D (5 bases). From germline, CDR1 is MNHEY and CDR2 SMNVEV (reference sequence). The CDR3 loop spans 16 amino acids. V was clipped by 5 bases and J by 7 bases, with 23 bases between them. CDR3 amino acids: CASSLYSTGLPDEAFF. The DNA for the CDR3 is TGTGCCAGCAGTCTTTATAGTACAGGACTACCCGATGAAGCTTTCTTT.